The TCR beta chain described here comes from a study of blood T cell repertoires in COVID-19 (dated by TCRdb to the early 2020s). Background for the entire study: Collaborator samples came from the United States, Italy and Spain and covered acute and convalescent phases of COVID-19. The prospective study material was composed of cDNA or gDNA derived from T cells, B-cell-depleted T cells, or PBMCs. The dataset comprised deeply sampled blood TCRbeta repertoires from subjects exposed to, actively infected with, or recovered from COVID-19. The repertoires were released in a freely available public database intended as a resource for research on the immune response to SARS-CoV-2. The samples were drawn from two sources: the first 160 participants of the ongoing ImmuneRACE study, and 950 to 1,500 subjects contributed by 6 global collaborators. Sample metadata almost always included a de-identified subject ID, COVID-19 status, age in years and sex. Where available, HLA class I and class II types were taken from metadata supplied by the sample provider and were not determined by assay-based typing.

A note on this clone: Its antigen remains undetermined. The record has no base qualities; no much larger clone is one base away.

The CDR3 runs 19 residues from the cysteine to the phenylalanine. Of the read, only the CDR3 DNA is kept; its 57 bases are in frame from base 1. The germline V gene specifies KGHSH as CDR1 and LQKENI as CDR2. V loses 3 bases, J loses 2 bases, and the germline ends lie 24 bases apart. The research as a whole found: The amount of clinical and demographic metadata varied by source and participant and was provided uncurated.

Collaborating institutions collected whole blood in K2EDTA tubes following their own protocols. For TCRbeta analysis, collaborators shipped samples as frozen whole blood, isolated PBMCs, or DNA extracted from either of those sample types. TCRbeta CDR3 regions were amplified from genomic DNA using the immunoSEQ Assay, a bias-controlled multiplex PCR. The authors processed their data as follows. The number of nucleated cells in each sample was estimated by amplification of reference gene primers within the assay. To quantify the absolute abundance of each unique TCRbeta CDR3 rearrangement, sequence reads were collapsed and filtered. For each sample, productive Simpson clonality was calculated as the square root of Simpson's diversity index over productive rearrangements. TCRdb took this table from immuneACCESS and kept in-frame rearrangements with V and J called. Such tables lack part of the clones; where checked against another copy, unresolved V genes explain under half of the gap, and the rest is unexplained. Clonal size and the V and J genes are those of that table, whereas D and trimming came from the DNA. Counted in this sample were roughly 200,000 clones; just under 85% of them appeared once. Roughly 5% of the sample is taken by the ten largest.

This sequence originates from a woman in her 70s with active or convalescent COVID-19. The chain joins TRBV18 to TRBJ2-3; no D gene can be assigned with confidence. The material sequenced was peripheral blood. The CDR3 in this case is CASSPLALTTLRSTDTQYF. Here is the DNA: TGTGCCAGCTCACCCCTTGCCCTTACTACCCTACGTTCCACAGATACGCAGTATTTT. Joined to the reference TRBV18 and TRBJ2-3 proteins, this CDR3 gives the full variable domain: NAGVMQNPRHLVRRRGQEARLRCSPMKGHSHVYWYRQLPEEGLKFMVYLQKENIIDESGMPKERFSAEFPKEGPSILRIQQVVRGDSAAYFCASSPLALTTLRSTDTQYFGPGTRLTVL.